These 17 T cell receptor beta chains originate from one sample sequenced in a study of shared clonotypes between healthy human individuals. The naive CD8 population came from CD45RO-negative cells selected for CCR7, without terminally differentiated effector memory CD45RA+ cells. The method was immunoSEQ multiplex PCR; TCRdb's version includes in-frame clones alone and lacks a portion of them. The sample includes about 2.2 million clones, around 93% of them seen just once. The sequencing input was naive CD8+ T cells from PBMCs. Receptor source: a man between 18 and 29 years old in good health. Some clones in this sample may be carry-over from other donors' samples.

CDR3 DNA: TGTGCCACCGACGACCGGGCCGAAAACACCGGGGAGCTGTTTTTT. Its translation: CATDDRAENTGELFF. V usage is TRBV6-6 and J usage is TRBJ2-2; no clear D gene. The CDR3 runs 15 residues. Germline V gene data show CDR1 as MNHNY and CDR2 as SVGAGI (reference sequence). V lost 10 bases to trimming and J lost 2 bases, with 17 bases between them.

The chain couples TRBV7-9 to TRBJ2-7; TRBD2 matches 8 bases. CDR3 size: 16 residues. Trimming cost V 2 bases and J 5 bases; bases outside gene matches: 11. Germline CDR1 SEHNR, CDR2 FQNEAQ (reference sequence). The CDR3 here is CASSLSWSSGGHEQYF. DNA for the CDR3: TGTGCCAGCAGCTTATCGTGGTCCAGCGGGGGACACGAGCAGTACTTC.

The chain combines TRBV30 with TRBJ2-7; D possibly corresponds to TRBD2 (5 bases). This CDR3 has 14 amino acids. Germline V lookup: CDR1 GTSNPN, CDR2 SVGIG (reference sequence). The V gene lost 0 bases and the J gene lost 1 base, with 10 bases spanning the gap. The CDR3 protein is CAWSVIERSYEQYF. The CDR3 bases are TGTGCCTGGAGTGTGATCGAGCGGTCCTACGAGCAGTACTTC.

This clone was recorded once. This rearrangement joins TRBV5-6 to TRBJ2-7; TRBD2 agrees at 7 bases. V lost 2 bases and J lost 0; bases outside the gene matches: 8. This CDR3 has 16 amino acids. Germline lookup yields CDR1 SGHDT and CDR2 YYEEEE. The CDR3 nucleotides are TGTGCCAGCAGCTTAGAGGACCGGGAGGACTCCTACGAGCAGTACTTC. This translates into CASSLEDREDSYEQYF.

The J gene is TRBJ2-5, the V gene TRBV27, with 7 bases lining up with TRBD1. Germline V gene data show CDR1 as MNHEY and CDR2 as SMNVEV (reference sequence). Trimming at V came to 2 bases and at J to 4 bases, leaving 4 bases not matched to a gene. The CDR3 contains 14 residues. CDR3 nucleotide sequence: TGTGCCAGCAGTTTAGTAGGGGGCGCAGAGACCCAGTACTTC. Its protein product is CASSLVGGAETQYF.

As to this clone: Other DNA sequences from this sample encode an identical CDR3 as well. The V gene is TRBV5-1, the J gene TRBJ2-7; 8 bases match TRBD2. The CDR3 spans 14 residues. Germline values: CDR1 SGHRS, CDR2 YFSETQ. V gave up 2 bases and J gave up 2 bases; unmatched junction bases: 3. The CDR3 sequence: CASSLRGGTYEQYF. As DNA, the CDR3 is TGCGCCAGCAGCTTACGCGGGGGGACCTACGAGCAGTACTTC.

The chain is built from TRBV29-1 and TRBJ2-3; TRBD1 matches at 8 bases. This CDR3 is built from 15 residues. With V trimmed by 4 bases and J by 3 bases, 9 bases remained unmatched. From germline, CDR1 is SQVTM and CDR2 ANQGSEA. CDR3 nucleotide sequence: TGCAGCGTTGGGCGACAGGGGAGTGGAACAGATACGCAGTATTTT. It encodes CSVGRQGSGTDTQYF.

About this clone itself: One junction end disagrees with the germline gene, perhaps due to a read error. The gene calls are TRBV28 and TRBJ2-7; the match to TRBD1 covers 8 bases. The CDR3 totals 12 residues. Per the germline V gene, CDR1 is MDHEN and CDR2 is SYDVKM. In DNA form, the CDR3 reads TGTGCCAGCAGTCAGCCCTCGGGACAGGTGTCCTTC. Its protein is CASSQPSGQVSF.

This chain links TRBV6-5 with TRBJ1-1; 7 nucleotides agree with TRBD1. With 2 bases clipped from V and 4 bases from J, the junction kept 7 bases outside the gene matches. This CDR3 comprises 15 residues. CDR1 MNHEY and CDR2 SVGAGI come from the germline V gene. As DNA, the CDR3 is TGTGCCAGCAGTTACCGGAGACAGGGTATCACTGAAGCTTTCTTT. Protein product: CASSYRRQGITEAFF.

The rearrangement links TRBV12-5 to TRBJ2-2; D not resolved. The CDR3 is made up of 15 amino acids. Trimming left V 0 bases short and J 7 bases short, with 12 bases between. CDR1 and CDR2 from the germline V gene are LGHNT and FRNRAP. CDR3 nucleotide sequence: TGTGCTAGTGGTTTGGTACTGGGGAAGAGCGGGGAGCTGTTTTTT. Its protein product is CASGLVLGKSGELFF. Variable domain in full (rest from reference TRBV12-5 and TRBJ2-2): DARVTQTPRHKVTEMGQEVTMRCQPILGHNTVFWYRQTMMQGLELLAYFRNRAPLDDSGMPKDRFSAEMPDATLATLKIQPSEPRDSAVYFCASGLVLGKSGELFFGEGSRLTVL.

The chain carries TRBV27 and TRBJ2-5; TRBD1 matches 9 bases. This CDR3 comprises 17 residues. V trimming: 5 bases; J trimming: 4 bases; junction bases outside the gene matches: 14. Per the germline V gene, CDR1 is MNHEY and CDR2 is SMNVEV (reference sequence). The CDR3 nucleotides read TGTGCCAGCAGTGTCACCCTACAGGGGGCGAGTGGAGAGACCCAGTACTTC. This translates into CASSVTLQGASGETQYF.

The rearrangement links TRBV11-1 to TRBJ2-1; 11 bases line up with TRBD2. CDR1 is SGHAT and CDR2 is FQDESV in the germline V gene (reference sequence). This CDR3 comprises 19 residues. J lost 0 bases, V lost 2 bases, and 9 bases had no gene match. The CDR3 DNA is TGTGCCAGCAGCTTACTCGCTAGCGGGAGGACCAACTCCTACAATGAGCAGTTCTTC. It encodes CASSLLASGRTNSYNEQFF.

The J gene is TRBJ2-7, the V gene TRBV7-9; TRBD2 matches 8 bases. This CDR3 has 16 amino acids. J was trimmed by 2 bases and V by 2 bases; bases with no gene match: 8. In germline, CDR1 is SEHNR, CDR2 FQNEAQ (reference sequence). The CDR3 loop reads CASSLRIAGRPYEQYF. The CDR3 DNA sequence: TGTGCCAGCAGCTTACGGATAGCGGGAAGACCCTACGAGCAGTACTTC. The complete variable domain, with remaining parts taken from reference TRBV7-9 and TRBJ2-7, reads DTGVSQNPRHKITKRGQNVTFRCDPISEHNRLYWYRQTLGQGPEFLTYFQNEAQLEKSRLLSDRFSAERPKGSFSTLEIQRTEQGDSAMYLCASSLRIAGRPYEQYFGPGTRLTVT.

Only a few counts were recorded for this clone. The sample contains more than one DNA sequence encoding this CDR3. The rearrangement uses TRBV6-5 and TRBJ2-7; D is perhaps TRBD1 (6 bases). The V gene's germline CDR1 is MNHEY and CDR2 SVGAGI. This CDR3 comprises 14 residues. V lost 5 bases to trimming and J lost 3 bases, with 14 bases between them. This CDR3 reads CASSPPGTYYEQYF. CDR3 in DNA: TGTGCCAGCAGTCCTCCCGGGACATACTACGAGCAGTACTTC.

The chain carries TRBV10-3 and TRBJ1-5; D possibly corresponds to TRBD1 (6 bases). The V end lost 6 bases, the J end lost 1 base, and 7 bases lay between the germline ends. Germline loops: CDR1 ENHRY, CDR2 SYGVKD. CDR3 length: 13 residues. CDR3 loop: CAISDRSNQPQHF. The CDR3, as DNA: TGTGCCATCAGCGACAGGAGCAATCAGCCCCAGCATTTT.

The DNA for the CDR3 is TGTGCCAGCAGTGAAAGCGGATACAATGAGCAGTTCTTC. Its protein is CASSESGYNEQFF. The rearrangement links TRBV2 to TRBJ2-1, with D possibly matching TRBD2 (5 bases). Germline lookup yields CDR1 SNHLY and CDR2 FYNNEI. The CDR3 extends over 13 amino acids. Trimming left V 2 bases short and J 4 bases short, with 6 bases between. Filled out from reference TRBV2 and TRBJ2-1, the complete variable domain reads EPEVTQTPSHQVTQMGQEVILRCVPISNHLYFYWYRQILGQKVEFLVSFYNNEISEKSEIFDDQFSVERPDGSNFTLKIRSTKLEDSAMYFCASSESGYNEQFFGPGTRLTVL.

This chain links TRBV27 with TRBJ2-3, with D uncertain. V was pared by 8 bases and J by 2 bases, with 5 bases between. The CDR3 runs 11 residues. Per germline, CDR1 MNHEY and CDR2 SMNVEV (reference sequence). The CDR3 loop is CASLITDTQYF. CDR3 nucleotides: TGTGCCAGCCTAATCACAGATACGCAGTATTTT.